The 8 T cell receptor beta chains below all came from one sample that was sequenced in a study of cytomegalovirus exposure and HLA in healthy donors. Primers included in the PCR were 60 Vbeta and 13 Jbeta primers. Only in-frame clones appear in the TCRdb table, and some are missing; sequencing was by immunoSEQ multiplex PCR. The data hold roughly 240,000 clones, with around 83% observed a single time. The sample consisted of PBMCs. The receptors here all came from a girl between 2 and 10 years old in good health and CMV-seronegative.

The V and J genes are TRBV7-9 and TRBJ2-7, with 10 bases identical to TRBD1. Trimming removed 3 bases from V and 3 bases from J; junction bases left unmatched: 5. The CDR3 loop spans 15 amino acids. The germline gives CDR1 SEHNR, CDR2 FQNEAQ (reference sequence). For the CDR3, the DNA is TGTGCCAGCAGCTTCCGGGACAGGGGTGTCTACGAGCAGTACTTC. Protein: CASSFRDRGVYEQYF.

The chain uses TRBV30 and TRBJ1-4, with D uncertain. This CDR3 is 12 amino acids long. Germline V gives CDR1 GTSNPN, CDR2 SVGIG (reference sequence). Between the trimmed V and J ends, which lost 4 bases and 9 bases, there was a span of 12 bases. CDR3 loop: CAWKVEGQKLFF. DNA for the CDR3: TGTGCCTGGAAGGTGGAGGGCCAAAAACTGTTTTTT.

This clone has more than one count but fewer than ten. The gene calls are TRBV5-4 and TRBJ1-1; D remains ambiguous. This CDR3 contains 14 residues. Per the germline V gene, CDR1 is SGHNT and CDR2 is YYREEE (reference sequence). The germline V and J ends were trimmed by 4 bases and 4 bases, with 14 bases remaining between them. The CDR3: CASSPAGVPTEAFF. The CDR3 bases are TGTGCCAGCAGCCCGGCCGGGGTGCCCACTGAAGCTTTCTTT.

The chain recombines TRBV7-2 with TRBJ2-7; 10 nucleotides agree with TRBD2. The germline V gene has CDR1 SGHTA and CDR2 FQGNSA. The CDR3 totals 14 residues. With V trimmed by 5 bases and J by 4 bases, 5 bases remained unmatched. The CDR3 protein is CASSRTSGIYEQYF. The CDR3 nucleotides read TGTGCCAGCAGCAGGACTAGCGGAATATACGAGCAGTACTTC.

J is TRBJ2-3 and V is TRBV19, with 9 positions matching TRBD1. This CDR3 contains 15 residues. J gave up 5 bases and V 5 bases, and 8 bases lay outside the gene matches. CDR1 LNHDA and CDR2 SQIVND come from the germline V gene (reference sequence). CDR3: CASSWGQGGLDTQYF. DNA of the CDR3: TGTGCCAGTAGTTGGGGACAGGGAGGATTAGATACGCAGTATTTT.

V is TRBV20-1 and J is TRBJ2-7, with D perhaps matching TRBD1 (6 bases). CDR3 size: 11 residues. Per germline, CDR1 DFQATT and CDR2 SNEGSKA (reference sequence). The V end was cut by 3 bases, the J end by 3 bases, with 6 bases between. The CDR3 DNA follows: TGCAGTGCTAGGGACAGCTACGAGCAGTACTTC. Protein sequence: CSARDSYEQYF.

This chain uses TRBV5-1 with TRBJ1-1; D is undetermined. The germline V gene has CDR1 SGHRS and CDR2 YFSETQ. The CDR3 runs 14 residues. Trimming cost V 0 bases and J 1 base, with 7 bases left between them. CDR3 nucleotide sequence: TGCGCCAGCAGCTTGGCCCGGTCGAACACTGAAGCTTTCTTT. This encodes CASSLARSNTEAFF.

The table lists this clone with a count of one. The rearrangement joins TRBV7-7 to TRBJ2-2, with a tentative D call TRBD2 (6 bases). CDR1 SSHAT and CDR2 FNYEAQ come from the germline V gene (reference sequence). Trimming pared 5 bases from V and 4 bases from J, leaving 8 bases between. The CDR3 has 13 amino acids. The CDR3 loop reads CASSPTSTGELFF. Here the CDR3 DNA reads TGTGCCAGCAGCCCGACTAGCACCGGGGAGCTGTTTTTT.